The subject of this entry is one TCR beta chain. How the authors handled the data: By means of reference gene primer amplification, nucleated cell counts were estimated. Some clones are missing from TCRdb's copy, which holds only in-frame ones; the method was immunoSEQ multiplex PCR. The V and J calls and the clone size are those of that table, but D and trimming were determined from the DNA. The sample contains approximately 210,000 clones, roughly 87% of which appear only once. This specimen comes from a study of blood T cell repertoires in COVID-19. Study at large: The United States, Italy and Spain provided the acute and convalescent COVID-19 samples. PBMCs, B-cell-depleted T cells, or T cells provided the cDNA or gDNA that made up the material.

Germline lookup yields CDR1 SGDLS and CDR2 YYNGEE. Trimming took 4 bases from V and 3 from J, leaving 13 bases between them. This CDR3 is 14 amino acids long. The sequence came from a middle-aged man with active or convalescent COVID-19. What was sequenced was peripheral blood. The J gene is TRBJ1-2, the V gene TRBV9; D may be TRBD1 (6 bases). The CDR3 region has the DNA TGTGCCAGCAGCCCAAGGGGGGGAGACTATGGCTACACCTTC. The encoded protein is CASSPRGGDYGYTF.